The present TCR beta chain was sequenced within a study of blood T cell repertoires in COVID-19. Using immunoSEQ multiplex PCR, the repertoire was profiled, and TCRdb retains in-frame clones only, with some absent. Altogether about 80,000 clones are present, roughly 89% being singletons, with the ten largest covering about 3.8%. V dropped 7 bases and J dropped 3; count of bases not matched to a gene: 10. The CDR3 covers 14 residues. Germline CDR1 SGHRS, CDR2 YFSETQ. The chain carries TRBV5-1 and TRBJ2-7, with TRBD2 matching 7 bases. The origin of this receptor is a man aged 50 to 60 with acute or convalescent COVID-19. The specimen was peripheral blood. Written as DNA, the CDR3 is TGCGCCAGCGCCTATCGGGGAGGGAGCTACGAGCAGTACTTC. Protein sequence: CASAYRGGSYEQYF.